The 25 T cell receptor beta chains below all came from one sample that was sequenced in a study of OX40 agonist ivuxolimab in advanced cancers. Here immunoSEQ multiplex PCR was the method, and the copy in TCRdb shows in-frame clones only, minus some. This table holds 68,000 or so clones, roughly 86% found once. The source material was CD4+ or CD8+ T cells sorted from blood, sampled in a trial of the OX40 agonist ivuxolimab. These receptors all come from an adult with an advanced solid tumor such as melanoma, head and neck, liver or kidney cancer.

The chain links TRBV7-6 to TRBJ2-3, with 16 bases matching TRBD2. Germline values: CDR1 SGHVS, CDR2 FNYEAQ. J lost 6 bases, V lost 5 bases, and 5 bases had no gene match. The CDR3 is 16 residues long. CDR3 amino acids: CASSPGTSGRVDTQYF. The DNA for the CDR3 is TGTGCCAGCAGCCCTGGGACTAGCGGGAGGGTGGATACGCAGTATTTT.

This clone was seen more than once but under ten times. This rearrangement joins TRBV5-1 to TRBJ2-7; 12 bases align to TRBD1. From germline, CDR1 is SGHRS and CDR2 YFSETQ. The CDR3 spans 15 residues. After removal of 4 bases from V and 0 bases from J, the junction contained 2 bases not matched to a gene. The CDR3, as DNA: TGCGCCAGCAGCCTGGGACAGGGGGCCTCCTACGAGCAGTACTTC. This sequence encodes CASSLGQGASYEQYF.

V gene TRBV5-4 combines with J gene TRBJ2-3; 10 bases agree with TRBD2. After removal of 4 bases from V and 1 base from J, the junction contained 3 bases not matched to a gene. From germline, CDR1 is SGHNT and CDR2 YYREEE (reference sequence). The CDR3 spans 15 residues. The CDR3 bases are TGTGCCAGCAGCCCAGGACTAGCGGGCACAGATACGCAGTATTTT. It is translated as CASSPGLAGTDTQYF.

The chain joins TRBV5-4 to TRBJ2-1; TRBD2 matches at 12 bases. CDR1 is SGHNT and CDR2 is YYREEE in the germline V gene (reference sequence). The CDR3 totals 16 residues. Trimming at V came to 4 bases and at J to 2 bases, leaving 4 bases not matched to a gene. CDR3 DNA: TGTGCCAGCAGCCGAGGACTAGCGGGGACCTACAATGAGCAGTTCTTC. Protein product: CASSRGLAGTYNEQFF.

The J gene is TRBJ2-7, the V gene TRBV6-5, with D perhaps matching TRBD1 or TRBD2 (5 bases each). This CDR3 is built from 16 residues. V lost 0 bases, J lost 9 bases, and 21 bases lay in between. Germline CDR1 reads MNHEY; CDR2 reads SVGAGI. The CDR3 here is CASSYSGEMTLLAQYF. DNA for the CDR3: TGTGCCAGCAGTTACTCGGGGGAAATGACACTTTTGGCGCAGTACTTC.

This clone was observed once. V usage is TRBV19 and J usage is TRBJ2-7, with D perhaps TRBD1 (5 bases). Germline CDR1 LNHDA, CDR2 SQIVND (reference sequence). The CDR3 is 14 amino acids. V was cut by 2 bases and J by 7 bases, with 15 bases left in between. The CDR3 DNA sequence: TGTGCCAGTAGTATATCAGGGCCTGGTTCGGAGCAGTACTTC. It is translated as CASSISGPGSEQYF.

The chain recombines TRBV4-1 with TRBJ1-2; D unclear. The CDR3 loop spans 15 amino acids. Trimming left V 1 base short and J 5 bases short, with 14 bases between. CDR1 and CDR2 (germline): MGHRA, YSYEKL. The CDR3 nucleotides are TGCGCCAGCAGCCAAGCTCCTCCCGGTTATTATGGCTACACCTTC. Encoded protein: CASSQAPPGYYGYTF.

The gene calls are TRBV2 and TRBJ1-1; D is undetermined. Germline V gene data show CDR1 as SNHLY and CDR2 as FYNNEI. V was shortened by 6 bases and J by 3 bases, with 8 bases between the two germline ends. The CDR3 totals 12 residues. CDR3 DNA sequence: TGTGCCAGCAGGGATCCCGACACTGAAGCTTTCTTT. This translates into CASRDPDTEAFF.

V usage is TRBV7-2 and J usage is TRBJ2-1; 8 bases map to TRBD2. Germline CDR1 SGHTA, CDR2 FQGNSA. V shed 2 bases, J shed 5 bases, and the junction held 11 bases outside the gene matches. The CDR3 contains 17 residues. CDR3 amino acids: CASSLIGSSGAHNEQFF. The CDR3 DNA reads TGTGCCAGCAGCTTAATAGGGAGTAGCGGGGCGCACAATGAGCAGTTCTTC.

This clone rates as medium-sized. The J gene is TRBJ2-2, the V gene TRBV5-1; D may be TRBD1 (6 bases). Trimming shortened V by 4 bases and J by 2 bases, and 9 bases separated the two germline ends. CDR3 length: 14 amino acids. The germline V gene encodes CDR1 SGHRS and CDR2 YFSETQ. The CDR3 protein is CASSRDTNTGELFF. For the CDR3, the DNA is TGCGCCAGCAGCCGGGACACAAACACCGGGGAGCTGTTTTTT.

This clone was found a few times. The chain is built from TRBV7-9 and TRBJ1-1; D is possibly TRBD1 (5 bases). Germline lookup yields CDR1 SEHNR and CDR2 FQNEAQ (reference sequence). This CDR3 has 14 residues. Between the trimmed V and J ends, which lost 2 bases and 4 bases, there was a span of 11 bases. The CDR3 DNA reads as TGTGCCAGCAGCTTACAGGGTTTCGGCACTGAAGCTTTCTTT. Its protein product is CASSLQGFGTEAFF.

Here the CDR3 reads CASSWDRNTEAFF. CDR3 coding DNA: TGTGCCAGCAGTTGGGACAGAAACACTGAAGCTTTCTTT. The V and J genes are TRBV6-5 and TRBJ1-1; 7 bases are shared with TRBD1. V lost 4 bases and J lost 2; bases outside the gene matches: 1. Germline V gene sequence: CDR1 MNHEY, CDR2 SVGAGI. This CDR3 is 13 amino acids long.

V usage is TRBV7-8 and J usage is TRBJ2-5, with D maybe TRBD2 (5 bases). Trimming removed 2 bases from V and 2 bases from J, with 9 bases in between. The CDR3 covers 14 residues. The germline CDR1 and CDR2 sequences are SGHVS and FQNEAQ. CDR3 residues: CASSLRRTQETQYF. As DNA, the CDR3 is TGTGCCAGCAGCTTAAGACGGACTCAAGAGACCCAGTACTTC.

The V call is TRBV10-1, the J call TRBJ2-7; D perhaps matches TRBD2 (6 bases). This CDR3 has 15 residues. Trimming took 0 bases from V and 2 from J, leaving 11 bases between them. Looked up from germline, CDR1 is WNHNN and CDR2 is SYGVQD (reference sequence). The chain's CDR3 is CASSESVAVTYEQYF. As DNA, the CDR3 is TGCGCCAGCAGTGAGTCAGTAGCGGTAACCTACGAGCAGTACTTC.

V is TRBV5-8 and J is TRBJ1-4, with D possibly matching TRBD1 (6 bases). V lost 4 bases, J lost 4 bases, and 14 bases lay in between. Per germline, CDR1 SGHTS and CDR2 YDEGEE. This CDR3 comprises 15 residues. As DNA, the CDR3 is TGTGCCAGCAGCCCCTTACAGGGTGGTAATGAAAAACTGTTTTTT. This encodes CASSPLQGGNEKLFF. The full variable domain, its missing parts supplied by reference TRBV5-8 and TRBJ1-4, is EAGVTQSPTHLIKTRGQQATLRCSPISGHTSVYWYQQALGLGLQFLLWYDEGEERNRGNFPPRFSGRQFPNYSSELNVNALELEDSALYLCASSPLQGGNEKLFFGSGTQLSVL.

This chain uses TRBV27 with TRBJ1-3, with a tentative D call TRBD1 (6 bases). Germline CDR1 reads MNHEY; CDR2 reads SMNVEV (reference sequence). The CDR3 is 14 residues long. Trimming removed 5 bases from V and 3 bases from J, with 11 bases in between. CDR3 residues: CASSNGGDGNTIYF. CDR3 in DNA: TGTGCCAGCAGTAACGGGGGCGATGGAAACACCATATATTTT.

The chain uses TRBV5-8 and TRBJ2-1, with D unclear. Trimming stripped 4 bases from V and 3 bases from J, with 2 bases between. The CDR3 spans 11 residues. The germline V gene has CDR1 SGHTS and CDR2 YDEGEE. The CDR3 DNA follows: TGTGCCAGCAGCCGCTACAATGAGCAGTTCTTC. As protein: CASSRYNEQFF. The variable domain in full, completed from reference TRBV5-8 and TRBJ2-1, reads EAGVTQSPTHLIKTRGQQATLRCSPISGHTSVYWYQQALGLGLQFLLWYDEGEERNRGNFPPRFSGRQFPNYSSELNVNALELEDSALYLCASSRYNEQFFGPGTRLTVL.

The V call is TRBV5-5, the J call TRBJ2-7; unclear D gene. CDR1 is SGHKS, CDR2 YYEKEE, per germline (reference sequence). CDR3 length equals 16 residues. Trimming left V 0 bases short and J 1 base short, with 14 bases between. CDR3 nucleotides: TGTGCCAGCAGCTTGGGCCCCGTCACACTTTCCTACGAGCAGTACTTC. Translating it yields CASSLGPVTLSYEQYF.

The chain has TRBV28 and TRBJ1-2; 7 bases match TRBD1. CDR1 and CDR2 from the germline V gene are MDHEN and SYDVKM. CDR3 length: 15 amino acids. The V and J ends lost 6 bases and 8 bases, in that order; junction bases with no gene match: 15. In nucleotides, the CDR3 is TGTGCCAGCAGCTTCGACCAGGGGGTGGCCCTAGGCTACACCTTC. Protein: CASSFDQGVALGYTF.

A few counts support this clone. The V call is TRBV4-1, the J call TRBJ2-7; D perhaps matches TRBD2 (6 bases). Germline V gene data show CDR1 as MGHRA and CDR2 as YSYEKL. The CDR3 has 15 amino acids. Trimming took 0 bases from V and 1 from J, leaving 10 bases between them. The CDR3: CASSQELARSYEQYF. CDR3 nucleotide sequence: TGCGCCAGCAGCCAAGAGCTAGCGAGATCCTACGAGCAGTACTTC.

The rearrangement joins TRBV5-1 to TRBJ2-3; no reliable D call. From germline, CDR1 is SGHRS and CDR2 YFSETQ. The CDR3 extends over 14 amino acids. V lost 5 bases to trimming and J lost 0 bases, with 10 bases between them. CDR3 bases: TGCGCCAGCAGGGACGCGAAAAGCACAGATACGCAGTATTTT. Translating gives CASRDAKSTDTQYF.

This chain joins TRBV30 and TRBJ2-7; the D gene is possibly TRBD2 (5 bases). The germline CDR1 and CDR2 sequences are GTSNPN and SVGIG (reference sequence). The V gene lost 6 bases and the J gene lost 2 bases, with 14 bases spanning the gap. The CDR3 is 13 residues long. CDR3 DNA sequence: TGTGCCTGTACGGAAGGAGGCGCCTACGAGCAGTACTTC. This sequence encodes CACTEGGAYEQYF.

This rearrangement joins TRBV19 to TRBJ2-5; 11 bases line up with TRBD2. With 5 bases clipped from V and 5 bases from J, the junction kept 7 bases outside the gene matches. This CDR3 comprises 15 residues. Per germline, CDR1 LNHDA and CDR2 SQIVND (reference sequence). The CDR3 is CASSPGLAVGETQYF. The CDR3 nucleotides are TGTGCCAGTAGTCCGGGACTAGCGGTGGGGGAGACCCAGTACTTC.

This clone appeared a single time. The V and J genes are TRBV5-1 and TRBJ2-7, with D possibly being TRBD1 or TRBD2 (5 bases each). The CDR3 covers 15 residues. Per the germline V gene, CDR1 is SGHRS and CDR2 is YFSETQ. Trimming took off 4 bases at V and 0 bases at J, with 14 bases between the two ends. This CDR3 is CASSPPGAYSYEQYF. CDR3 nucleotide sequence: TGCGCCAGCAGCCCGCCCGGGGCTTACTCCTACGAGCAGTACTTC.

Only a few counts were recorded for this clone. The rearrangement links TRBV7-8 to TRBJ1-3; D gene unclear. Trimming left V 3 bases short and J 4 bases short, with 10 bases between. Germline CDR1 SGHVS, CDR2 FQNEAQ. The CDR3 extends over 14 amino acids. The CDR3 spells CASSFNVGGNTIYF. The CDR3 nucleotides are TGTGCCAGCAGCTTCAATGTGGGAGGAAACACCATATATTTT.